Each of the 16 T cell receptor beta chains below was sequenced from the same sample in a study of blood T cell repertoires in COVID-19. Profiled with immunoSEQ multiplex PCR; TCRdb holds only in-frame clones, not every one. The sample has roughly 260,000 clones, about 88% seen once. The sequenced sample consisted of peripheral blood. All receptors derive from a woman in her thirties or forties who had recovered from COVID-19.

The chain has TRBV3-1 (or the pseudogene TRBV3-2) and TRBJ2-1, with D perhaps matching TRBD1 (6 bases). Germline V gene lookup returns CDR1 LGHDT and CDR2 YNNKEL (reference sequence). Trimming took 1 base from V and 0 from J, leaving 10 bases between them. The CDR3 contains 16 residues. The CDR3 DNA sequence: TGTGCCAGCAGCCAAGTAAGGGGGAGCTCCTACAATGAGCAGTTCTTC. Protein sequence: CASSQVRGSSYNEQFF.

This clone was counted between two and nine times. This chain joins TRBV19 and TRBJ1-2; D perhaps matches TRBD1 (5 bases). The CDR3 spans 11 residues. V lost 9 bases and J 7 bases, leaving 12 bases between the germline ends. Germline V gene sequence: CDR1 LNHDA, CDR2 SQIVND (reference sequence). The CDR3 loop reads CASRQSSGYTF. The CDR3 bases are TGTGCCAGCCGACAGAGCTCTGGCTACACCTTC.

V is TRBV30 and J is TRBJ1-5; possibly TRBD1 for D (6 bases). CDR1 GTSNPN and CDR2 SVGIG come from the germline V gene (reference sequence). The CDR3 loop spans 18 amino acids. V lost 2 bases and J lost 2, with 22 bases in between. CDR3 sequence: CAWSSAGGAGVGNQPQHF. For the CDR3, the DNA is TGTGCCTGGAGTAGTGCGGGGGGCGCGGGGGTAGGCAATCAGCCCCAGCATTTT.

CDR3 region: CASSQDRQTNNEKLFF. As DNA, the CDR3 is TGCGCCAGCAGCCAAGATCGGCAGACTAATAATGAAAAACTGTTTTTT. The chain recombines TRBV4-3 with TRBJ1-4; D is ambiguous. CDR3 length: 16 residues. Germline CDR1 and CDR2: LGHNA and YSLEER. The ends were cut back, 0 bases at V and 4 bases at J, with 12 bases in the middle.

This clone was counted a single time. J is TRBJ1-4 and V is TRBV5-4, with 8 bases matching TRBD1. There are 15 residues in the CDR3. Trimming at V came to 0 bases and at J to 8 bases, leaving 6 bases not matched to a gene. Germline lookup yields CDR1 SGHNT and CDR2 YYREEE (reference sequence). The CDR3 sequence: CASSLGGQGTEKLFF. As DNA, the CDR3 is TGTGCCAGCAGCTTGGGCGGACAGGGTACCGAAAAACTGTTTTTT.

The rearrangement joins TRBV7-2 to TRBJ2-1, with unresolved D. This CDR3 region has 11 residues. Deletions cut 1 base from V and 12 bases from J, with 7 bases between. Germline CDR1 reads SGHTA; CDR2 reads FQGNSA. CDR3 nucleotide sequence: TGTGCCAGCAGCTTAGTATACGGGCAGTTCTTC. Amino acids: CASSLVYGQFF. Together with reference TRBV7-2 and TRBJ2-1, the CDR3 gives the full variable domain: GAGVSQSPSNKVTEKGKDVELRCDPISGHTALYWYRQSLGQGLEFLIYFQGNSAPDKSGLPSDRFSAERTGGSVSTLTIQRTQQEDSAVYLCASSLVYGQFFGPGTRLTVL.

This clone was seen just once. The J gene is TRBJ2-3, the V gene TRBV5-1, with TRBD1 identical over 10 bases. With V trimmed by 4 bases and J by 4 bases, 12 bases remained unmatched. Germline CDR1 and CDR2: SGHRS and YFSETQ. The CDR3 spans 17 residues. The CDR3 region has the DNA TGCGCCAGCAGCCCAAAAAGACAGGGGGCGCAAGCAGATACGCAGTATTTT. Translated, it gives CASSPKRQGAQADTQYF.

The chain couples TRBV19 to TRBJ2-2; the D gene is possibly TRBD2 (6 bases). This CDR3 region has 14 residues. Germline loops: CDR1 LNHDA, CDR2 SQIVND (reference sequence). Trimming shortened V by 8 bases and J by 2 bases, and 12 bases separated the two germline ends. The CDR3 reads CASGGLINTGELFF. CDR3 coding DNA: TGTGCCAGTGGGGGACTTATAAACACCGGGGAGCTGTTTTTT.

The CDR3 coding sequence is TGTGCCAGCTCATTACAGGGTCCGGGCAATCAGCCCCAGCATTTT. Translating gives CASSLQGPGNQPQHF. The gene calls are TRBV18 and TRBJ1-5; D may be TRBD1 (6 bases). Germline assignment: CDR1 KGHSH and CDR2 LQKENI. V lost 5 bases to trimming and J lost 2 bases, with 13 bases between them. The CDR3 extends over 15 amino acids.

The chain uses TRBV19 and TRBJ2-7; TRBD1 agrees at 10 bases. Trimming removed 5 bases from V and 4 bases from J; junction bases left unmatched: 8. Germline V gene data show CDR1 as LNHDA and CDR2 as SQIVND (reference sequence). The CDR3 contains 15 residues. CDR3 DNA: TGTGCCAGTAGTGCCCAGCCGGGACAGGGGTACGAGCAGTACTTC. It translates to CASSAQPGQGYEQYF.

This clone was seen just once. The chain links TRBV28 to TRBJ2-7; D may be TRBD1 (6 bases). The CDR3 covers 16 residues. Germline V gives CDR1 MDHEN, CDR2 SYDVKM. V was pared by 4 bases and J by 1 base, with 17 bases between. CDR3 nucleotide sequence: TGTGCCAGCAGTTACGACATAGGACAGCCATCCTACGAGCAGTACTTC. Protein: CASSYDIGQPSYEQYF.

V is TRBV27 and J is TRBJ1-4; D possibly corresponds to TRBD1 (6 bases). Trimming cost V 3 bases and J 3 bases, with 14 bases left between them. CDR1 is MNHEY, CDR2 SMNVEV, per germline (reference sequence). The CDR3 totals 16 residues. The CDR3 loop is CASSLGRGRANEKLFF. For the CDR3, the DNA is TGTGCCAGCAGTTTGGGAAGGGGGAGGGCTAATGAAAAACTGTTTTTT.

This chain joins TRBV7-8 and TRBJ2-5; perhaps TRBD2 as D (6 bases). The CDR3 is 13 amino acids. Germline-derived CDR1 and CDR2 are SGHVS and FQNEAQ. V lost 5 bases, J lost 2 bases, and 9 bases lay in between. CDR3 DNA sequence: TGTGCCAGCAGCCTCCGGGAGCAAGAGACCCAGTACTTC. Protein: CASSLREQETQYF.

The V gene is TRBV19, the J gene TRBJ2-4; 11 nucleotides align to TRBD1. From germline, CDR1 is LNHDA and CDR2 SQIVND (reference sequence). The CDR3 totals 16 residues. With V trimmed by 5 bases and J by 6 bases, 9 bases remained unmatched. This chain's CDR3 is CASSPRTGGFGNIQYF. The CDR3 nucleotides are TGTGCCAGTAGTCCCCGGACAGGGGGCTTCGGAAACATTCAGTACTTC.

The V call is TRBV28, the J call TRBJ2-5; 8 nucleotides agree with TRBD1. Germline loops: CDR1 MDHEN, CDR2 SYDVKM. The CDR3 contains 17 residues. The J segment lost 2 bases and the V segment lost 6 bases, leaving 14 bases of the junction unmatched. CDR3 sequence reads: CASSRTWGRGQQETQYF. Written as DNA, the CDR3 is TGTGCCAGCAGCAGGACCTGGGGCAGGGGGCAACAAGAGACCCAGTACTTC.

V gene TRBV6-2 or TRBV6-3 combines with J gene TRBJ2-3; D unclear. The CDR3 consists of 13 residues. CDR1 MNHEY and CDR2 SVGEGT come from the germline V gene. Trimming removed 3 bases from V and 14 bases from J, with 18 bases in between. DNA of the CDR3: TGTGCCAGCAGTTATCGCGCCGCCCTAGTCGGGTATTTT. This encodes CASSYRAALVGYF.